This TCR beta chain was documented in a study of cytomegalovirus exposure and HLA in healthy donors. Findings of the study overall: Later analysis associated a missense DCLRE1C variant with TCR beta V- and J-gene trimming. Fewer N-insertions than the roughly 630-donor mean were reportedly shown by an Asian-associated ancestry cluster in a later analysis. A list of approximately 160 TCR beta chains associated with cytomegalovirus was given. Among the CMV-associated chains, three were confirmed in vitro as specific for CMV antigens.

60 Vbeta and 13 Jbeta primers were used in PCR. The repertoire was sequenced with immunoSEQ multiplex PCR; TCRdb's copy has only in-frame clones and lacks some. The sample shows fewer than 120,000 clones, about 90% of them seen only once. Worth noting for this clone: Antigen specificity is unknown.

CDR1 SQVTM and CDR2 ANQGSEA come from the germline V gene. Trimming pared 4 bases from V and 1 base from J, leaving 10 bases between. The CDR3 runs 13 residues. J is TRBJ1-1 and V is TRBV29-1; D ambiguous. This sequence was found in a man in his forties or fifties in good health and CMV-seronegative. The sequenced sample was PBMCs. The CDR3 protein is CSVVVRANTEAFF. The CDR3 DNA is TGCAGCGTTGTCGTGAGGGCGAACACTGAAGCTTTCTTT.